These T cell receptor beta chains were read from a single sample in a study of T cells after yellow fever vaccination. A single record per CDR3 protein comes from TCRdb applying MiXCR to the 5' RACE reads. Of 300,000 to 350,000 distinct CDR3 sequences detected, approximately 4.5% appear once; the ten largest clones hold roughly a fifth. The sample in question was PBMCs, obtained 15 days after the yellow fever booster vaccination. These receptors were obtained from a man aged 18-30 years who received the YFV17D yellow fever vaccine. Both conserved end residues are part of each CDR3. The order of the fields is clone size, D gene, V gene, J gene, CDR3 DNA, CDR3 protein. A D gene is named only where the DNA matches it firmly. Rows give clone size only sometimes, using once, few, many, or a class for an expanded clone.

>few|NA|TRBV7-2|TRBJ2-7
TGTGCCAGCAGCTTGACCCTTCGAGGGACCTACGAGCAGTACTTC
CASSLTLRGTYEQYF
>many|NA|TRBV5-1|TRBJ2-3
TGCGCCAGCAGCTTGGGTCAGACCACAGATACGCAGTATTTT
CASSLGQTTDTQYF
>many|TRBD2|TRBV9|TRBJ2-5
TGTGCCAGCAGCCTCCGGGGCGGGGGGGCGTCAGAGACCCAGTACTTC
CASSLRGGGASETQYF
>NA|TRBD2|TRBV5-1|TRBJ2-1
TGCGCCAGCAGCGGCTCTAGCGGGGGTAGTCACAATGAGCAGTTCTTC
CASSGSSGGSHNEQFF
>NA|TRBD1|TRBV27|TRBJ1-5
TGTGCCAGCAGTTTTTTAGGGGGCCGCGATCAGCCCCAGCATTTT
CASSFLGGRDQPQHF
>few|TRBD1|TRBV7-2|TRBJ1-2
TGTGCCGGCGGTCCCCCGGACAGGGATCATGGCTACACCTTC
CAGGPPDRDHGYTF
>many|NA|TRBV6-5|TRBJ2-7
TGTGCCAGCAGTTACCGTCGAGGGGGGAACGAGCAGTACTTC
CASSYRRGGNEQYF
>many|NA|TRBV5-1|TRBJ2-3
TGCGCCAGCAGCTATGGACACCGCACAGATACGCAGTATTTT
CASSYGHRTDTQYF
>many|NA|TRBV7-9|TRBJ2-5
TGTGCCAGCAACTTATTGGACGGAGGAGTGGAGACCCAGTACTTC
CASNLLDGGVETQYF
>NA|TRBD1|TRBV12-3/TRBV12-4|TRBJ1-2
TGTGCCAGCAGTGCGGGACAGGGTTTCTATGGCTACACCTTC
CASSAGQGFYGYTF
>few|NA|TRBV20-1|TRBJ2-3
TGCAGTGCAACACGGGGGAGCACAGATACGCAGTATTTT
CSATRGSTDTQYF
>few|NA|TRBV2|TRBJ2-5
TGTGCCAGCAGAGAGAGCAGGTACCAAGAGACCCAGTACTTC
CASRESRYQETQYF
>many|NA|TRBV6-5|TRBJ2-1
TGTGCCAGCAGTTATTCAGCCTACAATGAGCAGTTCTTC
CASSYSAYNEQFF
>few|TRBD1|TRBV12-3/TRBV12-4|TRBJ1-1
TGTGCCAGCAGTTCGACAGGGATGAGCACTGAAGCTTTCTTT
CASSSTGMSTEAFF
>few|NA|TRBV5-1|TRBJ1-2
TGCGCCAGCAGCCGTGACAGGAGTACTAACTATGGCTACACCTTC
CASSRDRSTNYGYTF
>NA|NA|TRBV4-1|TRBJ2-5
TGCGCCAGCAGCCAAGGACGGGTGGAGACCCAGTACTTC
CASSQGRVETQYF
>NA|TRBD1|TRBV12-3/TRBV12-4|TRBJ2-2
TGTGCCAGCAGTTTAAGGGGGCGCGGAGAGCTGTTTTTT
CASSLRGRGELFF
>few|NA|TRBV7-2|TRBJ1-2
TGTGCCAGCAGCTTTAATCCGGGGCAAACTAACTATGGCTACACCTTC
CASSFNPGQTNYGYTF
>many|NA|TRBV10-3|TRBJ1-2
TGTGCCATCAGTGAGTCAGGCTATGGCTACACCTTC
CAISESGYGYTF
>few|TRBD1|TRBV29-1|TRBJ1-2
TGCAGCGTCGACAGGGACGGCTACACCTTC
CSVDRDGYTF
>few|NA|TRBV5-1|TRBJ1-3
TGCGCCAGCAGCTTGGAATGGAACTCTGGAAACACCATATATTTT
CASSLEWNSGNTIYF
>few|NA|TRBV6-6|TRBJ2-5
TGTGCCACCTTAAAAAAGAGAGGGTACTTC
CATLKKRGYF